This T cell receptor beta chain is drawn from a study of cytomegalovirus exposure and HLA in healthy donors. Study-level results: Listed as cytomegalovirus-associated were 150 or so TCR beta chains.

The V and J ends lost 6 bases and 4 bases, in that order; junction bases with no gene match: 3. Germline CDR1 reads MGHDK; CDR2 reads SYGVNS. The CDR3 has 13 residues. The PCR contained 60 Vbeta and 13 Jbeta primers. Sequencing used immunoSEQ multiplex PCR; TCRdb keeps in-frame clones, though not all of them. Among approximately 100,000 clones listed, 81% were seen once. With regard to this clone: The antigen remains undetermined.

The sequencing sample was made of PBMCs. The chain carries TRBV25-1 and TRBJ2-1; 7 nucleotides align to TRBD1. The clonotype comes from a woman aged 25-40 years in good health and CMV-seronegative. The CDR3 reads CASRGTEYNEQFF. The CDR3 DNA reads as TGTGCCAGCAGGGGGACAGAATACAATGAGCAGTTCTTC.